This T cell receptor beta chain was identified during a study of control samples from healthy donors and cancer patients. The table came from immunoSEQ multiplex PCR; TCRdb's copy has only in-frame clones and leaves some out. The table shows 100,000 to 150,000 clones, with more than 75% occurring only once. This CDR3 region has 18 residues. Germline-derived CDR1 and CDR2 are MNHEY and SMNVEV (reference sequence). V lost 5 bases, J lost 4 bases, and 26 bases lay in between. The specimen sequenced was blood. This TCR was sampled from a man younger than 35 in good health. J is TRBJ1-2 and V is TRBV27; possible D gene TRBD1, 5 bases. This CDR3 reads CASSASFRDVNSGYGYTF. The DNA for the CDR3 is TGTGCCAGCAGTGCCTCCTTCCGGGACGTCAACTCGGGCTATGGCTACACCTTC.